These 27 T cell receptor beta chains came from one sample sequenced in a study of spatial heterogeneity in lung cancer. Study conclusions and caveats: One measure, the expanded intratumoral alpha and beta TCR count, tracked tumor mutation counts.

For these receptors, no antigen is known. TCRdb itself ran the 5' RACE reads through MiXCR, one entry per CDR3 protein. The sample records about 12,000 distinct CDR3 sequences, approximately 5.5% being singletons. Documented time point: sample taken at primary tumor resection. This sample comprised lung tumor tissue, obtained at surgery. These receptors were obtained from a male donor with early-stage non-small cell lung cancer.

This clonotype has at least ten counts. Being off target in a library aimed at alpha chains, this beta chain has a size of little meaning. The rearrangement uses TRBV20-1 and TRBJ2-5; the match to TRBD2 covers 8 bases. V shed 5 bases, J shed 1 base, and the junction held 15 bases outside the gene matches. This CDR3 is built from 17 residues. Germline CDR1 and CDR2: DFQATT and SNEGSKA (reference sequence). Written as DNA, the CDR3 is TGCAGTGCTCCAGTCGGACGGGGGGGTTCGACCCAAGAGACCCAGTACTTC. Amino acid sequence: CSAPVGRGGSTQETQYF.

At least ten counts were recorded for this clonotype. This beta chain slipped into a library made for alpha chains as a stray read, so its size is not meaningful. This chain joins TRBV7-9 and TRBJ1-1; maybe TRBD1 (5 bases). V was clipped by 0 bases and J by 2 bases, with 16 bases between them. Germline V gene lookup returns CDR1 SEHNR and CDR2 FQNEAQ (reference sequence). This CDR3 comprises 17 residues. The CDR3 loop reads CASSLAPQGPLNTEAFF. The CDR3 DNA sequence: TGTGCCAGCAGCTTAGCTCCTCAGGGTCCGCTTAACACTGAAGCTTTCTTT.

This clonotype has just a few counts. Little can be read into the size of this beta chain, an off-target read in a library designed for alpha chains. The chain is built from TRBV10-2 and TRBJ1-2, with 7 bases lining up with TRBD1. V was clipped by 7 bases and J by 9 bases; unmatched bases: 8. In germline, CDR1 is WSHSY, CDR2 SAAADI. The CDR3 is 12 amino acids. CDR3 sequence reads: CASNRGGGSYTF. For the CDR3, the DNA is TGCGCCAGCAACAGAGGGGGCGGTAGCTACACCTTC.

This clonotype was seen repeatedly, ten times or more. This beta chain appears as a stray read in a library generated for alpha chains; its size is not informative. The gene calls are TRBV20-1 and TRBJ2-1; D is possibly TRBD1 (7 bases). V gave up 1 base and J gave up 4 bases, with 14 bases separating them. Germline V gene sequence: CDR1 DFQATT, CDR2 SNEGSKA (reference sequence). The CDR3 spans 15 residues. DNA of the CDR3: TGCAGTGCTAGAGGAATGACAGGGAGGTACAATGAGCAGTTCTTC. It specifies CSARGMTGRYNEQFF.

This clonotype was counted many times. Because this beta chain is a stray read in a library intended to capture alpha chains, its abundance should not be given much weight. The rearrangement joins TRBV7-9 to TRBJ1-3; D may be TRBD1 (6 bases). With 5 bases removed from V and 0 bases from J, the gap between germline ends came to 11 bases. This CDR3 has 15 residues. Germline V lookup: CDR1 SEHNR, CDR2 FQNEAQ (reference sequence). CDR3 sequence reads: CASSLRDTSGNTIYF. DNA for the CDR3: TGTGCCAGCAGCCTCCGGGACACCTCTGGAAACACCATATATTTT.

At least ten counts were recorded for this clonotype. Because this beta chain is a stray read in a library intended to capture alpha chains, its abundance should not be given much weight. This rearrangement joins TRBV24-1 to TRBJ1-5; unclear D gene. The CDR3 consists of 13 residues. Deletions cut 6 bases from V and 2 bases from J, with 7 bases between. CDR1 and CDR2 from the germline V gene are KGHDR and SFDVKD. The CDR3 region is CATSTVGNQPQHF. The CDR3 nucleotides read TGTGCCACCAGTACGGTCGGCAATCAGCCCCAGCATTTT.

This clonotype was picked up many times. For a library built for alpha chains, this beta chain is a stray read; little rests on its size. The V call is TRBV5-5, the J call TRBJ2-6; D is unclear. The V end lost 0 bases, the J end lost 2 bases, and 6 bases lay between the germline ends. Germline-derived CDR1 and CDR2 are SGHKS and YYEKEE (reference sequence). There are 15 residues in the CDR3. CDR3 protein: CASSLGFTGANVLTF. The CDR3 DNA reads as TGTGCCAGCAGCTTGGGATTTACTGGGGCCAACGTCCTGACTTTC.

In its sample, this clonotype was seen many times. A library prepared for alpha chains yielded this beta chain as an off-target read; its size is of little meaning. The chain couples TRBV12-3 or TRBV12-4 to TRBJ1-1; 8 positions agree with TRBD1. V lost 6 bases, J lost 1 base, and 4 bases stayed unmatched. CDR3 length: 14 residues. CDR3 protein: CASSLDRANTEAFF. The CDR3, as DNA: TGTGCCAGCAGCCTGGACAGGGCGAACACTGAAGCTTTCTTT.

This clonotype is labeled as medium-sized (0.01 to 0.1%). In a library made to pick up alpha chains, this beta chain is a stray read with a size that means little. The genes are TRBV7-9 and TRBJ2-2, with D possibly matching TRBD1 (6 bases). The CDR3 totals 16 residues. The germline V gene encodes CDR1 SEHNR and CDR2 FQNEAQ (reference sequence). V was pared by 1 base and J by 6 bases, with 15 bases between. The CDR3: CASSLGFTGTPGELFF. CDR3 nucleotide sequence: TGTGCCAGCAGCTTAGGATTTACAGGGACACCCGGGGAGCTGTTTTTT.

This clonotype was observed at least ten times. The library was prepared for alpha chains; this beta chain is a stray read, so its frequency means little. V gene TRBV20-1 combines with J gene TRBJ2-3; 10 bases are a match to TRBD2. In germline, CDR1 is DFQATT, CDR2 SNEGSKA (reference sequence). V lost 4 bases, J lost 6 bases, and 7 bases stayed unmatched. This CDR3 contains 14 residues. The CDR3 region is CSATTSGLVDTQYF. CDR3 nucleotide sequence: TGCAGTGCTACGACTAGCGGGCTGGTGGATACGCAGTATTTT.

To note about this clonotype: Being off target in a library aimed at alpha chains, this beta chain has a size of little meaning. V usage is TRBV9 and J usage is TRBJ1-1, with D perhaps TRBD1 (5 bases). This CDR3 has 15 amino acids. CDR1 and CDR2 from the germline V gene are SGDLS and YYNGEE. V gave up 0 bases and J gave up 1 base, with 10 bases separating them. DNA for the CDR3: TGTGCCAGCAGCGTAGCAGGGCACCAGAACACTGAAGCTTTCTTT. It specifies CASSVAGHQNTEAFF.

A note on this clonotype: This beta chain lies outside the target of a library built for alpha chains; its clone size means little. V gene TRBV12-3 or TRBV12-4 combines with J gene TRBJ2-2; a weak D match, TRBD2 (5 bases). This CDR3 is built from 14 residues. The V gene lost 6 bases and the J gene lost 4 bases, with 12 bases spanning the gap. The CDR3 region has the DNA TGTGCCAGCAGCCGTCTAGCTGGCACCGGGGAGCTGTTTTTT. This gives the protein CASSRLAGTGELFF.

This clonotype was seen many times. This beta chain appears as a stray read in a library generated for alpha chains; its size is not informative. The chain uses TRBV11-2 and TRBJ2-3; 9 positions agree with TRBD2. J gave up 6 bases and V 1 base, and 2 bases lay outside the gene matches. Germline V gene sequence: CDR1 SGHAT, CDR2 FQNNGV. CDR3 length equals 14 residues. CDR3: CASSLVLAGDTQYF. The CDR3 DNA reads TGTGCCAGCAGCTTAGTCCTAGCGGGGGATACGCAGTATTTT.

As to this clonotype: This beta chain is a stray read from a library made for alpha chains; its abundance is not meaningful. V and J are TRBV2 and TRBJ2-3; D is perhaps TRBD2 (6 bases). The CDR3 consists of 16 residues. Germline CDR1 SNHLY, CDR2 FYNNEI. With 6 bases removed from V and 2 bases from J, the gap between germline ends came to 18 bases. CDR3: CASRELAESPTDTQYF. The CDR3 DNA is TGTGCCAGCAGAGAACTAGCAGAAAGCCCCACAGATACGCAGTATTTT.

This clonotype was observed many times. Little can be read into the size of this beta chain, an off-target read in a library designed for alpha chains. The chain links TRBV9 to TRBJ2-6; perhaps TRBD2 as D (6 bases). Germline V lookup: CDR1 SGDLS, CDR2 YYNGEE. The CDR3 runs 15 residues. Trimming stripped 4 bases from V and 2 bases from J, with 10 bases between. The CDR3 DNA reads as TGTGCCAGCAGCCTCGGGAGCGCTGGGGCCAACGTCCTGACTTTC. It encodes CASSLGSAGANVLTF.

This clonotype appeared a few times. With the library built for alpha chains, this beta chain is off target and its frequency is not meaningful. The V call is TRBV6-2 or TRBV6-3, the J call TRBJ1-1; D might be TRBD1 (5 bases). Between the trimmed V and J ends, which lost 4 bases and 10 bases, there was a span of 13 bases. This CDR3 spans 12 amino acids. CDR1 is MNHEY, CDR2 SVGEGT, per germline. CDR3 sequence: CASSSTGVGAFF. The CDR3 DNA reads as TGTGCCAGCAGTTCCACGGGGGTTGGAGCTTTCTTT.

This clonotype is medium-sized in the sample. Since the library was made to target alpha chains, this beta chain is a stray read and its abundance is not meaningful. The V gene is TRBV7-2, the J gene TRBJ2-3; D assignment may be TRBD1 or TRBD2 (5 bases each). Germline V CDR1 and CDR2: SGHTA, FQGNSA. The CDR3 extends over 11 amino acids. The V and J ends lost 5 bases and 14 bases respectively, with 14 bases between them. The CDR3, as DNA: TGTGCCAGCAGCCTCGGGACCTGGAGGTATTTT. Amino acids: CASSLGTWRYF.

This clonotype showed up many times. Within a library made for alpha chains, this beta chain is off target, and its count is uninformative. This chain joins TRBV28 and TRBJ1-6, with D uncertain. The CDR3 has 15 residues. V lost 6 bases, J lost 0 bases, and 9 bases lay in between. Germline CDR1 MDHEN, CDR2 SYDVKM. This CDR3 is CASSWASSYNSPLHF. CDR3 nucleotide sequence: TGTGCCAGCAGCTGGGCAAGCTCCTATAATTCACCCCTCCACTTT.

This clonotype has ten or more counts. Because the library targeted alpha chains, this beta chain is an off-target read whose size means little. V and J are TRBV28 and TRBJ1-6; D ambiguous. V lost 6 bases and J lost 5, with 5 bases in between. Germline loops: CDR1 MDHEN, CDR2 SYDVKM. The CDR3 is 12 residues long. This CDR3 reads CASRGDNSPLHF. The CDR3 DNA reads TGTGCCAGCAGGGGTGATAATTCACCCCTCCACTTT.

This clonotype came up many times. Because the library targeted alpha chains, this beta chain is an off-target read whose size means little. The V gene is TRBV2, the J gene TRBJ2-3; D remains unclear. Germline CDR1 SNHLY, CDR2 FYNNEI. CDR3 length: 13 amino acids. The V gene lost 5 bases and the J gene lost 4 bases, with 10 bases spanning the gap. CDR3 coding DNA: TGTGCCAGCAGTCGATACATGGCAGATACGCAGTATTTT. It specifies CASSRYMADTQYF.

On this clonotype: This beta chain is off target for a library built for alpha chains, so its abundance means little. The J gene is TRBJ1-2, the V gene TRBV7-9, with 11 positions matching TRBD1. Germline V gene lookup returns CDR1 SEHNR and CDR2 FQNEAQ (reference sequence). V gave up 4 bases and J gave up 4 bases; unmatched junction bases: 11. The CDR3 runs to 17 residues. The CDR3 DNA reads TGTGCCAGCAGCTACCCCTATGACGGGACAGGGGGCTATGGCTACACCTTC. It is translated as CASSYPYDGTGGYGYTF. Drawing the rest from reference TRBV7-9 and TRBJ1-2, the complete variable domain is DTGVSQNPRHKITKRGQNVTFRCDPISEHNRLYWYRQTLGQGPEFLTYFQNEAQLEKSRLLSDRFSAERPKGSFSTLEIQRTEQGDSAMYLCASSYPYDGTGGYGYTFGSGTRLTVV.

This clonotype was observed many times. This beta chain turned up in a library designed for alpha chains; as an off-target read, its abundance says little. CDR3 region: CASSPDEGATTYGYTF. CDR3 in DNA: TGTGCCAGCAGCCCCGATGAGGGGGCGACGACCTATGGCTACACCTTC. The rearrangement links TRBV11-2 to TRBJ1-2; 7 bases are a match to TRBD1. This CDR3 has 16 amino acids. V shed 5 bases and J 4 bases; nucleotides not matched to a gene: 13. CDR1 and CDR2 (germline): SGHAT, FQNNGV.

This clonotype was observed many times. This beta chain is a stray sequence in a library constructed for alpha chains; its clone size is not meaningful. The chain carries TRBV3-1 and TRBJ1-2, with a tentative D call TRBD1 (5 bases). Trimming took off 4 bases at V and 2 bases at J, with 8 bases between the two ends. The CDR3 has 13 residues. Germline loops: CDR1 LGHDT, CDR2 YNNKEL (reference sequence). The chain's CDR3 is CASSRDWNYGYTF. The CDR3 region has the DNA TGTGCCAGCAGCCGGGACTGGAACTATGGCTACACCTTC.

Notes on this clonotype: Little can be read into the size of this beta chain, an off-target read in a library designed for alpha chains. The chain has TRBV3-1 and TRBJ2-7; D is uncertain. Trimming shortened V by 3 bases and J by 0 bases, and 9 bases separated the two germline ends. The germline CDR1 and CDR2 sequences are LGHDT and YNNKEL (reference sequence). The CDR3 extends over 14 amino acids. The CDR3 DNA reads as TGTGCCAGCAGCCACCAGTCCTACTCCTACGAGCAGTACTTC. Protein product: CASSHQSYSYEQYF.

The table lists this clonotype with many counts. This beta chain was picked up by a library intended for alpha chains and is off target, so its count carries little meaning. The V call is TRBV27, the J call TRBJ1-3; TRBD1 agrees at 8 bases. J gave up 4 bases and V 4 bases, and 9 bases lay outside the gene matches. This CDR3 spans 16 amino acids. Germline assignment: CDR1 MNHEY and CDR2 SMNVEV (reference sequence). As DNA, the CDR3 is TGTGCCAGCAGTTCCCTCAGGGGGCTCAAAGGAAACACCATATATTTT. As protein: CASSSLRGLKGNTIYF.

This clonotype was counted at least ten times. This beta chain is an unintended read in a library built for alpha chains; its size means little. The DNA of the CDR3 is TGCAGCCAAGGGCTCGGAGGTACAGATACGCAGTATTTT. This codes for CSQGLGGTDTQYF. The rearrangement joins TRBV20-1 to TRBJ2-3; perhaps TRBD2 as D (5 bases). The CDR3 sequence is 13 residues long. Germline V gene sequence: CDR1 DFQATT, CDR2 SNEGSKA (reference sequence).

Regarding this clonotype: In a library made to pick up alpha chains, this beta chain is a stray read with a size that means little. The chain links TRBV6-1 to TRBJ1-1, with D possibly matching TRBD1 (5 bases). Per germline, CDR1 MNHNS and CDR2 SASEGT. This CDR3 is 13 amino acids long. The germline V and J ends were trimmed by 6 bases and 6 bases, with 14 bases remaining between them. Here the CDR3 reads CASSSRGRAEAFF. CDR3 DNA sequence: TGTGCCAGCAGCTCGCGGGGGAGGGCTGAAGCTTTCTTT.